These T cell receptor beta chains were read from a single sample in a study of Ad26.COV2.S vaccination and SARS-CoV-2 variants. TCRdb's copy holds only in-frame clones and misses some; the assay was immunoSEQ multiplex PCR. The sample holds approximately 410,000 clones, 70% to 90% seen once. Sequenced here: peripheral blood, sampled in a trial of Ad26.COV2.S vaccine versus placebo. These receptors all stem from a person between 18 and 65 years old who received the Ad26.COV2.S COVID-19 vaccine or a placebo. Each CDR3 is given with its conserved first and last residue. A D gene is named only where the DNA matches it firmly. Clone size appears in some rows only: once, few, many, or a class for an expanded clone.

len	v_gene	abundance	j_gene	d_gene	CDR3nt	CDR3aa
15	TRBV9	once	TRBJ1-5	.	TGTGCCAGCAGCCCACAGGGAGAGTTGACCCAGCCCCAGCATTTT	CASSPQGELTQPQHF
12	TRBV7-8	.	TRBJ2-3	.	TGTGCCAGCAGCCCCCTGGCAGATACGCAGTATTTT	CASSPLADTQYF
14	TRBV6-5	.	TRBJ1-2	.	TGTGCCAGCAACCAAGGGGGGAAAAACTATGGCTACACCTTC	CASNQGGKNYGYTF
15	TRBV4-2	.	TRBJ2-7	.	TGTGCCAGCAGCCAAGCCGGGACGGGCCTTTACGAGCAGTACTTC	CASSQAGTGLYEQYF
14	TRBV4-2	.	TRBJ2-1	.	TGTGCCAGCAGCCAAGATCGAATGGGGAGTGAGCAGTTCTTC	CASSQDRMGSEQFF
14	TRBV2	once	TRBJ1-1	.	TGTGCCAGCCTGGTAGGGGTAGGGGACACTGAAGCTTTCTTT	CASLVGVGDTEAFF
17	TRBV4-1	.	TRBJ2-3	TRBD2	TGCGCCAGCAGCCTCTTACTAGCGGGGGGATCCACAGATACGCAGTATTTT	CASSLLLAGGSTDTQYF
15	TRBV6-2/TRBV6-3	.	TRBJ2-7	.	TGTGCCAGCAGTTTTTCCGGGGGCCTTGCCTACGAGCAGTACTTC	CASSFSGGLAYEQYF
13	TRBV30	.	TRBJ1-4	.	TGTGCCTGGAGTACGGGGGGGGACGAAAAACTGTTTTTT	CAWSTGGDEKLFF
13	TRBV3-1/TRBV3-2	.	TRBJ2-1	.	TGTGCCAGCAGCATAGACGGAGACAATGAGCAGTTCTTC	CASSIDGDNEQFF
13	TRBV10-3	.	TRBJ1-4	TRBD1	TGTGCCATCAAGGGACAGGGGGAGGAAAAACTGTTTTTT	CAIKGQGEEKLFF
15	TRBV2	.	TRBJ1-5	.	TGTGCCAGCAGTGAATTACCCATTGGCGGTCAGCCCCAGCATTTT	CASSELPIGGQPQHF
15	TRBV7-9	.	TRBJ2-5	TRBD1	TGTGCCAGCAGCTTTTCGGACAGGGCCCTGGCGACCCAGTACTTC	CASSFSDRALATQYF
13	TRBV5-6	once	TRBJ2-7	.	TGTGCCAGCAGCTTGGCGGGGTCCTACGAGCAGTACTTC	CASSLAGSYEQYF
15	TRBV7-2	.	TRBJ1-3	.	TGTGCCAGCAGCTTAGGGTCCCTCCCTGGAAACACCATATATTTT	CASSLGSLPGNTIYF
12	TRBV6-6	few	TRBJ2-2	.	TGTGCCAGCAGGGCTAACACCGGGGAGCTGTTTTTT	CASRANTGELFF
12	TRBV29-1	.	TRBJ2-7	.	TGCAGCGGCACGAAGGGCCCTGGGGAGCAGTACTTC	CSGTKGPGEQYF
12	TRBV28	.	TRBJ2-7	.	TGTGCCAGCAGTTTACCCGGCTACGAGCAGTACTTC	CASSLPGYEQYF
16	TRBV7-2	.	TRBJ2-3	TRBD1	TGTGCCAGCAGCTCCGGGGACAGGGGTACCACAGATACGCAGTATTTT	CASSSGDRGTTDTQYF
16	TRBV3-1/TRBV3-2	once	TRBJ2-1	TRBD2	TGTGCCAGCAGCCCACCGGGACTAGCGGGTTACAATGAGCAGTTCTTC	CASSPPGLAGYNEQFF
15	TRBV11-3	.	TRBJ2-1	TRBD2	TGTGCCAGCAGCCCGACTAGCGGGGGATACAATGAGCAGTTCTTC	CASSPTSGGYNEQFF
15	TRBV4-3	once	TRBJ1-1	.	TGCGCCAGCAGCCGGAGCCTCACCGGGAACACTGAAGCTTTCTTT	CASSRSLTGNTEAFF
15	TRBV6-2/TRBV6-3	.	TRBJ1-5	TRBD1	TGTGCCAGCAGTTACGCCGGGACAGGGGATCAGCCCCAGCATTTT	CASSYAGTGDQPQHF
13	TRBV19	.	TRBJ2-7	TRBD1	TGTGCCTCCTCGGACAGGAAAGCCTACGAGCAGTACTTC	CASSDRKAYEQYF
16	TRBV28	.	TRBJ1-4	.	TGTGCCAGCAGTCCGACGACAGGCGCAACTAATGAAAAACTGTTTTTT	CASSPTTGATNEKLFF
12	TRBV6-2/TRBV6-3	.	TRBJ1-2	.	TGTGCCAGCAGTTCGGAGGGGACTGGCTACACCTTC	CASSSEGTGYTF
15	TRBV3-1/TRBV3-2	few	TRBJ2-2	.	TGTGCCAGCAGCCAGTACAGCGGAGACACCGGGGAGCTGTTTTTT	CASSQYSGDTGELFF
15	TRBV4-1	.	TRBJ1-2	TRBD1	TGCGCCAGCAGCCACCCCAACAGGGGGCCCTATGGCTACACCTTC	CASSHPNRGPYGYTF
14	TRBV6-6	once	TRBJ2-3	TRBD2	TGTGCCAGCCTCCGGAGCGGGGGGACAGATACGCAGTATTTT	CASLRSGGTDTQYF